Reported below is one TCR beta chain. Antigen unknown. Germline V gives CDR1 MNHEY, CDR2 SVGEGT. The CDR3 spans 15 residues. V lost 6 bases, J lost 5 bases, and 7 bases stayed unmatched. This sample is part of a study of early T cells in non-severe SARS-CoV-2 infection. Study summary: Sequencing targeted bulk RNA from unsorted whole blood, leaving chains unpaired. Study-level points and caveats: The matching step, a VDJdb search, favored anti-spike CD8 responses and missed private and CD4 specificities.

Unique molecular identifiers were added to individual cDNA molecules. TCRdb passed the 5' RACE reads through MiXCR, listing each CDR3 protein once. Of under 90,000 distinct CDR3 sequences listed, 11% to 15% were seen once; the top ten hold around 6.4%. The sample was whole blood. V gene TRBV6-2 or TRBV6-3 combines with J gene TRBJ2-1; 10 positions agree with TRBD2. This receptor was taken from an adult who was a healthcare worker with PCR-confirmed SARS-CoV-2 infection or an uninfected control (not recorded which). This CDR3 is CASRRTSGVNNEQFF. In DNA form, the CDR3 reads TGTGCCAGCAGGCGCACTAGCGGGGTTAACAATGAGCAGTTCTTC.